Below are 19 T cell receptor beta chains sequenced from a single sample in a study of CD8 T cells in ankylosing spondylitis. TCRdb passed the 5' RACE reads through MiXCR, listing each CDR3 protein once. The sample lists fewer than 35,000 distinct CDR3 sequences, about 30% occurring once. Sequencing used synovial fluid, either unsorted or a sorted T cell fraction (not recorded which). These receptors all stem from a male donor with ankylosing spondylitis.

This chain joins TRBV12-3 or TRBV12-4 and TRBJ1-1; a possible D gene is TRBD1 (6 bases). This CDR3 is 12 amino acids long. The V gene lost 3 bases and the J gene lost 8 bases, with 10 bases spanning the gap. CDR3 nucleotides: TGTGCCAGCAGTTTCGGACAGTCAGAAGCTTTCTTT. Protein sequence: CASSFGQSEAFF.

This clonotype was counted ten times or more. The chain combines TRBV2 with TRBJ1-1, with a tentative D call TRBD1 (6 bases). The V gene lost 6 bases and the J gene lost 1 base, with 12 bases spanning the gap. The CDR3 spans 14 residues. From germline, CDR1 is SNHLY and CDR2 FYNNEI. CDR3: CASSWDKSNTEAFF. Written as DNA, the CDR3 is TGTGCCAGCAGCTGGGACAAATCGAACACTGAAGCTTTCTTT. The full variable domain, rest sourced from reference TRBV2 and TRBJ1-1, is EPEVTQTPSHQVTQMGQEVILRCVPISNHLYFYWYRQILGQKVEFLVSFYNNEISEKSEIFDDQFSVERPDGSNFTLKIRSTKLEDSAMYFCASSWDKSNTEAFFGQGTRLTVV.

This clonotype appeared a few times. This sequence joins TRBV4-2 and TRBJ2-1; TRBD2 matches at 10 bases. V lost 1 base to trimming and J lost 9 bases; unmatched junction nucleotides: 6. The CDR3 length is 15 residues. Per the germline V gene, CDR1 is LGHNA and CDR2 is YNFKEQ. The CDR3 bases are TGTGCCAGCAGCCAAGGGCTAGCGGGAGTGGTTGAGCAGTTCTTC. Translated: CASSQGLAGVVEQFF.

The J gene is TRBJ2-1, the V gene TRBV5-4; D not certain. There are 12 residues in the CDR3. Trimming cost V 3 bases and J 3 bases, with 4 bases left between them. From germline, CDR1 is SGHNT and CDR2 YYREEE (reference sequence). CDR3 loop: CASSSHYNEQFF. CDR3 sequence (DNA): TGTGCCAGCAGCTCTCACTACAATGAGCAGTTCTTC.

CDR3 in DNA: TGCAGTGCCAGACAGCCTCTGAGCTCCTACAATGAGCAGTTCTTC. Its translation is CSARQPLSSYNEQFF. This chain joins TRBV20-1 and TRBJ2-1; a weak D match, TRBD1 (5 bases). The CDR3 has 15 amino acids. CDR1 and CDR2 (germline): DFQATT, SNEGSKA (reference sequence). The V end was cut by 6 bases, the J end by 0 bases, with 15 bases between.

The genes are TRBV6-1 and TRBJ2-1; a weak D match, TRBD2 (6 bases). V lost 8 bases and J lost 5, with 19 bases in between. CDR3 length: 15 residues. Germline assignment: CDR1 MNHNS and CDR2 SASEGT. This CDR3 reads CASGGFGGNDNEQFF. The CDR3 DNA reads TGTGCCAGCGGAGGGTTCGGCGGCAACGACAATGAGCAGTTCTTC.

The V call is TRBV11-2, the J call TRBJ2-5; D not certain. CDR1 is SGHAT, CDR2 FQNNGV, per germline. V dropped 3 bases and J dropped 1 base, with 15 bases sitting between them. This CDR3 is built from 16 residues. The CDR3 sequence: CASSFGALTTQETQYF. CDR3 nucleotides: TGTGCCAGCAGCTTTGGCGCCCTGACCACCCAAGAGACCCAGTACTTC.

This chain joins TRBV12-3 or TRBV12-4 and TRBJ1-2; D call uncertain. Trimming took 5 bases from V and 4 from J, leaving 11 bases between them. This CDR3 contains 13 residues. In DNA, the CDR3 is TGTGCCAGCAGTGGTAACAGACTCTATGGCTACACCTTC. It is translated as CASSGNRLYGYTF.

This clonotype came up a few times. The chain is built from TRBV20-1 and TRBJ2-2; D remains unclear. The germline V gene has CDR1 DFQATT and CDR2 SNEGSKA (reference sequence). Trimming cost V 2 bases and J 5 bases, with 6 bases left between them. The CDR3 totals 12 residues. The CDR3 region is CSARKRTGELFF. The CDR3, as DNA: TGCAGTGCTAGAAAGAGGACCGGGGAGCTGTTTTTT.

This clonotype was seen only a few times. J is TRBJ2-7 and V is TRBV5-1; 8 positions agree with TRBD2. Per germline, CDR1 SGHRS and CDR2 YFSETQ. The J segment lost 2 bases and the V segment lost 1 base, leaving 5 bases of the junction unmatched. CDR3 size: 15 residues. The DNA of the CDR3 is TGCGCCAGCAGCTTGTTGATAGCGGGACCCTACGAGCAGTACTTC. Translation gives CASSLLIAGPYEQYF.

CDR3 sequence: CASSSQTGATAPLHF. The CDR3, as DNA: TGTGCCAGCAGTTCCCAGACAGGGGCCACCGCACCCCTCCACTTT. The V and J genes are TRBV28 and TRBJ1-6; 8 bases map to TRBD1. From germline, CDR1 is MDHEN and CDR2 SYDVKM. The trim removed 4 bases at V and 11 bases at J, leaving 10 bases unmatched. The length of the CDR3 is 15 residues.

This chain connects TRBV2 to TRBJ2-7; a possible D gene is TRBD1 (5 bases). V was cut by 10 bases and J by 0 bases, with 13 bases left in between. The germline gives CDR1 SNHLY, CDR2 FYNNEI. The CDR3 contains 13 residues. The CDR3: CATLGQSSYEQYV. CDR3 coding DNA: TGTGCCACCTTGGGGCAGAGCTCCTACGAGCAGTACGTC.

The chain links TRBV5-1 to TRBJ2-3; TRBD1 aligns across 10 bases. Trimming removed 0 bases from V and 4 bases from J; junction bases left unmatched: 5. CDR1 is SGHRS, CDR2 YFSETQ, per germline. This CDR3 is built from 16 residues. The CDR3 DNA is TGCGCCAGCAGCTTGGCTGACAGGGGGCGATCAGATACGCAGTATTTT. Its translation is CASSLADRGRSDTQYF.

The J gene is TRBJ2-3, the V gene TRBV20-1; possibly TRBD1 for D (6 bases). The CDR3 extends over 15 amino acids. The V end was cut by 0 bases, the J end by 2 bases, with 12 bases between. Germline V gene sequence: CDR1 DFQATT, CDR2 SNEGSKA (reference sequence). CDR3: CSARDLGAATDTQYF. The CDR3 nucleotides read TGCAGTGCTAGAGATCTGGGGGCAGCCACAGATACGCAGTATTTT.

This chain joins TRBV3-1 and TRBJ2-3; D is perhaps TRBD1 (6 bases). Per the germline V gene, CDR1 is LGHDT and CDR2 is YNNKEL (reference sequence). This CDR3 is built from 15 residues. Trimming pared 1 base from V and 3 bases from J, leaving 11 bases between. In DNA, the CDR3 is TGTGCCAGCAGCCAAGGGGGGCTCGAAACAGATACGCAGTATTTT. This encodes CASSQGGLETDTQYF.

V usage is TRBV7-9 and J usage is TRBJ1-3; D remains ambiguous. The germline V gene encodes CDR1 SEHNR and CDR2 FQNEAQ (reference sequence). V lost 5 bases and J 0 bases, leaving 2 bases between the germline ends. The CDR3 totals 12 residues. The CDR3 sequence: CASSNSGNTIYF. The CDR3 nucleotides read TGTGCCAGCAGCAACTCTGGAAACACCATATATTTT.

This clonotype was detected only a few times. This chain connects TRBV4-1 to TRBJ2-2; TRBD1 might be the D (5 bases). The CDR3 has 15 amino acids. The V and J ends lost 3 bases and 3 bases respectively, with 11 bases between them. The germline V gene encodes CDR1 MGHRA and CDR2 YSYEKL. The CDR3 is CASSQPGADTGELFF. The CDR3 DNA reads as TGCGCCAGCAGCCAGCCTGGGGCGGACACCGGGGAGCTGTTTTTT.

This sequence joins TRBV7-2 and TRBJ2-1; 13 nucleotides line up with TRBD2. In germline, CDR1 is SGHTA, CDR2 FQGNSA. V trimming: 5 bases; J trimming: 4 bases; junction bases outside the gene matches: 2. This CDR3 contains 15 residues. Here the CDR3 DNA reads TGTGCCAGCAGCAAACTAGCGGGAGGGTACAATGAGCAGTTCTTC. Residues: CASSKLAGGYNEQFF.

By share, this clonotype ranks as large. The chain joins TRBV12-3 or TRBV12-4 to TRBJ2-1; TRBD1 is a possible D gene (6 bases). Trimming pared 1 base from V and 0 bases from J, leaving 13 bases between. CDR3 size: 17 residues. The CDR3 region is CASSLGGGPNSYNEQFF. As DNA, the CDR3 is TGTGCCAGCAGTTTAGGAGGGGGACCCAACTCCTACAATGAGCAGTTCTTC.